These 19 T cell receptor beta chains came from one sample sequenced in a study of blood T cell repertoires in COVID-19. Only in-frame clones appear in the TCRdb table, and some are missing; sequencing was by immunoSEQ multiplex PCR. The table lists about 170,000 clones, 75% to 90% of them singletons. The specimen sequenced was peripheral blood. The receptors originated from an older woman with acute or convalescent COVID-19.

The chain is built from TRBV7-9 and TRBJ2-1; TRBD2 agrees at 10 bases. CDR1 is SEHNR, CDR2 FQNEAQ, per germline (reference sequence). This CDR3 has 14 amino acids. With 3 bases clipped from V and 12 bases from J, the junction kept 8 bases outside the gene matches. The CDR3 reads CASSFSGGAMVQFF. The CDR3, as DNA: TGTGCCAGCAGCTTCAGCGGGGGGGCGATGGTGCAGTTCTTC.

The genes are TRBV6-5 and TRBJ1-2, with 7 bases matching TRBD1. The CDR3 length is 14 residues. After removal of 2 bases from V and 6 bases from J, the junction contained 6 bases not matched to a gene. CDR1 and CDR2 (germline): MNHEY, SVGAGI. The CDR3 spells CASSYQSGGNGYTF. DNA of the CDR3: TGTGCCAGCAGTTACCAATCAGGGGGGAATGGCTACACCTTC.

This chain links TRBV2 with TRBJ2-5; D is ambiguous. This CDR3 comprises 11 residues. The V and J ends lost 8 bases and 1 base respectively, with 5 bases between them. Germline values: CDR1 SNHLY, CDR2 FYNNEI. CDR3 region: CASLFQETQYF. The CDR3 nucleotides read TGTGCCAGCCTCTTCCAAGAGACCCAGTACTTC.

The chain is built from TRBV7-2 and TRBJ2-5; 12 bases align to TRBD2. The CDR3 has 16 residues. Germline values: CDR1 SGHTA, CDR2 FQGNSA. J lost 2 bases, V lost 2 bases, and 3 bases had no gene match. The CDR3 DNA reads TGTGCCAGCAGCTTAAGTACTAGCGGGGGGCAAGAGACCCAGTACTTC. It is translated as CASSLSTSGGQETQYF.

The count of this clone is one. The rearrangement links TRBV9 to TRBJ2-1; D gene unclear. The CDR3 has 11 residues. Per the germline V gene, CDR1 is SGDLS and CDR2 is YYNGEE. Trimming took 2 bases from V and 8 from J, leaving 5 bases between them. The CDR3 spells CASSVGYEQFF. The CDR3 coding sequence is TGTGCCAGCAGCGTGGGCTATGAGCAGTTCTTC.

The chain joins TRBV6-4 to TRBJ2-2; TRBD1 aligns across 8 bases. Trimming took 5 bases from V and 3 from J; bases not matched to a gene: 5. CDR3 length equals 15 residues. In germline, CDR1 is MRHNA, CDR2 SNTAGT. CDR3 DNA sequence: TGTGCCAGCAGTCCCAGGGGGCGGGACACCGGGGAGCTGTTTTTT. Its protein is CASSPRGRDTGELFF.

This clone was recorded only once. V and J are TRBV4-2 and TRBJ2-7; 7 bases are a match to TRBD2. The V gene's germline CDR1 is LGHNA and CDR2 YNFKEQ. This CDR3 has 17 amino acids. Trimming cost V 4 bases and J 4 bases; bases outside gene matches: 16. CDR3 nucleotide sequence: TGTGCCAGCAGCCTGGTGGGTACTAGCGACTTTTCTTACGAGCAGTACTTC. Translated, it gives CASSLVGTSDFSYEQYF.

This chain connects TRBV4-3 to TRBJ1-4; the match to TRBD1 covers 8 bases. V was pared by 4 bases and J by 7 bases, with 8 bases of the junction left unmatched. Per the germline V gene, CDR1 is LGHNA and CDR2 is YSLEER. CDR3 length: 15 amino acids. CDR3 bases: TGCGCCAGCAGCCCAGGACAGGGTAGGGGTGAAAAACTGTTTTTT. Protein sequence: CASSPGQGRGEKLFF.

This chain links TRBV27 with TRBJ2-7; TRBD2 might be the D (7 bases). CDR3 length: 14 residues. Germline V lookup: CDR1 MNHEY, CDR2 SMNVEV (reference sequence). The V and J ends lost 6 bases and 6 bases respectively, with 18 bases between them. CDR3 DNA sequence: TGTGCCAGCAGCCCCCGGGGGGCGAAGGGCGAGCAGTACTTC. It specifies CASSPRGAKGEQYF.

The CDR3 reads CASSLSQWTGELFF. The CDR3 DNA is TGTGCCAGCAGCTTGTCACAGTGGACCGGGGAGCTGTTTTTT. The genes are TRBV5-5 and TRBJ2-2; the D is unclear. CDR1 is SGHKS, CDR2 YYEKEE, per germline (reference sequence). This CDR3 is 14 amino acids long. V was pared by 1 base and J by 5 bases, with 9 bases between.

This chain connects TRBV3-1 (or the pseudogene TRBV3-2) to TRBJ2-2, with TRBD2 matching 15 bases. Losses at the gene ends were 4 bases for V and 0 bases for J; bases not matched to a gene: 18. The CDR3 spans 23 residues. Germline V gene sequence: CDR1 LGHDT, CDR2 YNNKEL (reference sequence). The CDR3 loop is CASSRGLAGGPYSIFTNTGELFF. The CDR3 bases are TGTGCCAGCAGCCGCGGACTAGCGGGGGGGCCCTATTCTATATTCACGAACACCGGGGAGCTGTTTTTT.

V and J are TRBV11-1 and TRBJ1-1, with D perhaps matching TRBD1 (5 bases). The CDR3 runs 13 residues. Trimming stripped 7 bases from V and 1 base from J, with 10 bases between. Germline V gives CDR1 SGHAT, CDR2 FQDESV (reference sequence). CDR3 in DNA: TGTGCCAGCAAGTTGCAGGGGAACACTGAAGCTTTCTTT. The encoded protein is CASKLQGNTEAFF.

V is TRBV29-1 and J is TRBJ1-6; D unclear. This CDR3 region has 13 residues. CDR1 and CDR2 from the germline V gene are SQVTM and ANQGSEA. Trimming removed 7 bases at V and 7 bases at J, with 14 bases between. The CDR3, as DNA: TGCAGCGCTCGCACGGGTGGGAATTCACCCCTCCACTTT. This translates into CSARTGGNSPLHF. Full variable domain (rest looked up from reference TRBV29-1 and TRBJ1-6): SAVISQKPSRDICQRGTSLTIQCQVDSQVTMMFWYRQQPGQSLTLIATANQGSEATYESGFVIDKFPISRPNLTFSTLTVSNMSPEDSSIYLCSARTGGNSPLHFGNGTRLTVT.

Only a few counts were recorded for this clone. This sequence joins TRBV6-5 and TRBJ2-5; D ambiguous. Trimming took off 2 bases at V and 3 bases at J, with 7 bases between the two ends. Germline V CDR1 and CDR2: MNHEY, SVGAGI. This CDR3 spans 13 amino acids. The CDR3 region is CASSYQDKETQYF. The CDR3, as DNA: TGTGCCAGCAGTTACCAGGATAAAGAGACCCAGTACTTC.

The chain is built from TRBV7-9 and TRBJ1-2; 8 bases fit TRBD1. V gave up 5 bases and J gave up 4 bases; unmatched junction bases: 6. Per the germline V gene, CDR1 is SEHNR and CDR2 is FQNEAQ (reference sequence). The CDR3 sequence is 14 residues long. The CDR3 DNA is TGTGCCAGCAGCCCCATGACAGGGGTCTATGGCTACACCTTC. Translated, it gives CASSPMTGVYGYTF. Full variable domain (missing parts from reference TRBV7-9 and TRBJ1-2): DTGVSQNPRHKITKRGQNVTFRCDPISEHNRLYWYRQTLGQGPEFLTYFQNEAQLEKSRLLSDRFSAERPKGSFSTLEIQRTEQGDSAMYLCASSPMTGVYGYTFGSGTRLTVV.

The V gene is TRBV6-5, the J gene TRBJ2-5; D is unclear. Trimming removed 5 bases from V and 1 base from J, with 8 bases in between. The germline gives CDR1 MNHEY, CDR2 SVGAGI. The CDR3 has 13 amino acids. The CDR3 DNA follows: TGTGCCAGCAGTCCGGGTAGCCAAGAGACCCAGTACTTC. Its protein is CASSPGSQETQYF.

The chain is built from TRBV3-1 (or the pseudogene TRBV3-2) and TRBJ1-3; D not resolved. Germline loops: CDR1 LGHDT, CDR2 YNNKEL (reference sequence). V was cut by 3 bases and J by 5 bases, with 14 bases left in between. The CDR3 has 15 residues. The DNA of the CDR3 is TGTGCCAGCAGCCAGAGGTCCGGAGGTAGAAACACCATATATTTT. Translation gives CASSQRSGGRNTIYF.

This clone was seen a single time. This sequence joins TRBV9 and TRBJ2-1, with a tentative D call TRBD2 (6 bases). Germline CDR1 and CDR2: SGDLS and YYNGEE. Trimming pared 2 bases from V and 6 bases from J, leaving 12 bases between. The CDR3 sequence is 14 residues long. DNA of the CDR3: TGTGCCAGCAGCGTGGGTGTGGGGGGCAATGAGCAGTTCTTC. Translation: CASSVGVGGNEQFF. Supplemented by reference TRBV9 and TRBJ2-1, the full variable domain reads DSGVTQTPKHLITATGQRVTLRCSPRSGDLSVYWYQQSLDQGLQFLIQYYNGEERAKGNILERFSAQQFPDLHSELNLSSLELGDSALYFCASSVGVGGNEQFFGPGTRLTVL.

The rearrangement uses TRBV12-3 or TRBV12-4 and TRBJ2-1; 8 bases align to TRBD1. V shed 5 bases and J 8 bases; nucleotides not matched to a gene: 5. This CDR3 region has 13 residues. Here the CDR3 DNA reads TGTGCCAGCAGTCTGGACAGGGTCGATGAGCAGTTCTTC. Protein: CASSLDRVDEQFF.